One T cell receptor (beta chain) is described in this entry. Antigen unknown. The sample originates from a study of memory CD4+ T cells and cytomegalovirus serostatus. As for the study in general: Donors were healthy Belgian adults, several CMV seropositive and about two dozen seronegative. Study-level findings and limits: About 40% of the roughly 150 known CMV-associated TCRbeta sequences appeared in CD4+ memory.

Produced via immunoSEQ multiplex PCR; TCRdb's table is partial and in-frame only. The sample lists about 52,000 clones, about 83% occurring once. Single viable CD3+CD4+CD8-CD45RO+ cells were sorted as the memory CD4+ T cells. Input material: memory CD4+ T cells from blood. The clonotype was recovered from an adult in good health and CMV-seropositive.

The DNA of the CDR3 is TGTGCCAGCAGTGTTGACAGCCGTCTGAGCACAGATACGCAGTATTTT. Its translation is CASSVDSRLSTDTQYF. The chain couples TRBV2 to TRBJ2-3, with D perhaps TRBD1 (5 bases). CDR3 length: 16 residues. Trimming stripped 4 bases from V and 0 bases from J, with 14 bases between. From germline, CDR1 is SNHLY and CDR2 FYNNEI.